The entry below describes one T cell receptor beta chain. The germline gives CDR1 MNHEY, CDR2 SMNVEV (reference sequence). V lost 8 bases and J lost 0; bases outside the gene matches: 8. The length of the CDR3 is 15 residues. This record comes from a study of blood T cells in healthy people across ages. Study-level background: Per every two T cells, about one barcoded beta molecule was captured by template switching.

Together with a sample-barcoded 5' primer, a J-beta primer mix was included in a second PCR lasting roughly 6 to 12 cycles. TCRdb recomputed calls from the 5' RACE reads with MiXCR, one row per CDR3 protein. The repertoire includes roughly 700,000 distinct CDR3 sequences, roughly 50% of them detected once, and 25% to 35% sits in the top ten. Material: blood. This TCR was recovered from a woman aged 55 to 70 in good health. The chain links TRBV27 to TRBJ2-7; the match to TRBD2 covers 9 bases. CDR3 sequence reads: CASGLAPGASYEQYF. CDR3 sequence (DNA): TGTGCCAGCGGACTAGCGCCCGGAGCCTCCTACGAGCAGTACTTC.